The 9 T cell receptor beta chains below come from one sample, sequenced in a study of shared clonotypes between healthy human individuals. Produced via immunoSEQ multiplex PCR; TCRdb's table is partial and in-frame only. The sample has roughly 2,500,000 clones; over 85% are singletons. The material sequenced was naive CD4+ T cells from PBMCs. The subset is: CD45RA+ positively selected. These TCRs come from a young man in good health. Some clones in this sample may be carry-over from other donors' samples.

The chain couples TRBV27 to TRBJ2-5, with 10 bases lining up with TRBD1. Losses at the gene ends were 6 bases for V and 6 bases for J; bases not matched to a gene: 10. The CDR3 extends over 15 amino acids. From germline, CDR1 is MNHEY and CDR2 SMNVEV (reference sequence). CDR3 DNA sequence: TGTGCCAGCAGGTTGGGACAGGGGCGAGGGAAGACCCAGTACTTC. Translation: CASRLGQGRGKTQYF.

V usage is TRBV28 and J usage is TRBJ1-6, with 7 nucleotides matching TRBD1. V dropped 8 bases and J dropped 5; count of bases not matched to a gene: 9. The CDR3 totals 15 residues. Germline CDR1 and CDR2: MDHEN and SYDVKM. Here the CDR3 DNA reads TGTGCCAGCCAGAGAGGGGACAGAGATAATTCACCCCTCCACTTT. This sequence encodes CASQRGDRDNSPLHF.

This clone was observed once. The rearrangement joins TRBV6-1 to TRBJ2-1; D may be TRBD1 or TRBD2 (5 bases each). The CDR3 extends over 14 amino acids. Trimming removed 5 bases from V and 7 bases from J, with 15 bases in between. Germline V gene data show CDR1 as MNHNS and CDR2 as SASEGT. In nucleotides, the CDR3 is TGTGCCAGCAGTTTCCGGGACCTCGTAAATGAGCAGTTCTTC. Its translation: CASSFRDLVNEQFF.

For the CDR3, the DNA is TGTGCCAGCAGCTTGGCTCGCCAGTTTTTTTCCTACGAGCAGTACTTC. Amino acid sequence: CASSLARQFFSYEQYF. The V gene is TRBV5-6, the J gene TRBJ2-7; D remains unclear. The germline V gene encodes CDR1 SGHDT and CDR2 YYEEEE. Trimming left V 0 bases short and J 1 base short, with 14 bases between. The CDR3 covers 16 residues.

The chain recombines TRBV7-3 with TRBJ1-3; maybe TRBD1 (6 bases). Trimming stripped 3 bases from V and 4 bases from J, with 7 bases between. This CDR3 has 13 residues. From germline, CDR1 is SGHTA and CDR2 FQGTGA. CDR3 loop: CASSFTGGNTIYF. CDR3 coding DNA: TGTGCCAGCAGCTTCACAGGGGGAAACACCATATATTTT.

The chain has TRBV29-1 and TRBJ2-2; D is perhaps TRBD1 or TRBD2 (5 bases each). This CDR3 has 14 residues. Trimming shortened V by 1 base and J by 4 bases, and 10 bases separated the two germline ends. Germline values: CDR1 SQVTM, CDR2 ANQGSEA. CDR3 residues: CSVEGGDRTGELFF. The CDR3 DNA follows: TGCAGCGTTGAAGGAGGGGATCGCACCGGGGAGCTGTTTTTT.

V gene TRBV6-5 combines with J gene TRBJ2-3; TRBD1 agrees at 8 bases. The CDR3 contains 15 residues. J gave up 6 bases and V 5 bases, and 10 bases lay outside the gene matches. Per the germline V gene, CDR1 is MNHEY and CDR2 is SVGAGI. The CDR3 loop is CASSRQGQVVDTQYF. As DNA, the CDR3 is TGTGCCAGCAGTCGACAGGGACAGGTAGTCGATACGCAGTATTTT.

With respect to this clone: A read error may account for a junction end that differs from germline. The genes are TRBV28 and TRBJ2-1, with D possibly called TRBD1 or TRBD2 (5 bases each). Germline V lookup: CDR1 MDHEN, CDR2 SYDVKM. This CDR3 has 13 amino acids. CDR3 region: CASSYTVGTLKVF. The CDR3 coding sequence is TGTGCCAGCAGTTATACCGTAGGGACCCTCAAGGTCTTC. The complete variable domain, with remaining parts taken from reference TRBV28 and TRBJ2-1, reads DVKVTQSSRYLVKRTGEKVFLECVQDMDHENMFWYRQDPGLGLRLIYFSYDVKMKEKGDIPEGYSVSREKKERFSLILESASTNQTSMYLCASSYTVGTLKVFGPGTRLTVL.

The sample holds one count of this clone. The CDR3 region has the DNA TGTGCCAGCAGCCTCGATGGTGGCGCTGGAAACACCATATATTTT. Protein: CASSLDGGAGNTIYF. The chain couples TRBV7-6 to TRBJ1-3; D unresolved. V was clipped by 5 bases and J by 2 bases, with 13 bases between them. Germline V gene data show CDR1 as SGHVS and CDR2 as FNYEAQ. The CDR3 extends over 15 amino acids. The full variable domain, with the rest looked up from reference TRBV7-6 and TRBJ1-3, is GAGVSQSPRYKVTKRGQDVALRCDPISGHVSLYWYRQALGQGPEFLTYFNYEAQQDKSGLPNDRFSAERPEGSISTLTIQRTEQRDSAMYRCASSLDGGAGNTIYFGEGSWLTVV.